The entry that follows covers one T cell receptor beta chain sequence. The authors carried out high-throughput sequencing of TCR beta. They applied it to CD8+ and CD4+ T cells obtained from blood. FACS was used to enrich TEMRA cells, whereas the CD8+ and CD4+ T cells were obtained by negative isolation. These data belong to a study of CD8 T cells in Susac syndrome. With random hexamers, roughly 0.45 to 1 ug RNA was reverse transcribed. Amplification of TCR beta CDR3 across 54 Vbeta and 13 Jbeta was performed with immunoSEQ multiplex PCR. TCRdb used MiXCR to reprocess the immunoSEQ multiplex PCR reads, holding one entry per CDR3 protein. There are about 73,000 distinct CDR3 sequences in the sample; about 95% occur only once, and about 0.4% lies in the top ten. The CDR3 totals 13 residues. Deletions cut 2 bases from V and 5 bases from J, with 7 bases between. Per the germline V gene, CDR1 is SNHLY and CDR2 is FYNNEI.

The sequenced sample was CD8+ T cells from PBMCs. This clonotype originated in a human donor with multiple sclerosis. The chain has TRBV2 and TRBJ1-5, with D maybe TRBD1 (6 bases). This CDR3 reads CASSERGDQPQHF. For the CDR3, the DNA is TGTGCCAGCAGTGAAAGGGGGGATCAGCCCCAGCATTTT.